The sequence of this T cell receptor beta chain was determined in a study of OX40 agonist ivuxolimab in advanced cancers. The CDR3 totals 14 residues. Germline V gene sequence: CDR1 MNHEY, CDR2 SMNVEV (reference sequence). V dropped 11 bases and J dropped 4 bases, with 21 bases sitting between them. TCRdb keeps only in-frame clones here, not all; method: immunoSEQ multiplex PCR. The data contain about 23,000 clones, approximately 78% of them seen just once; the ten biggest clones take up roughly 24%. The sequencing used CD4+ or CD8+ T cells sorted from blood, collected in a trial of the OX40 agonist ivuxolimab. The chain recombines TRBV27 with TRBJ2-7; D not resolved. The source is an adult with an advanced solid tumor such as melanoma, head and neck, liver or kidney cancer. The CDR3, as DNA: TGTGCCCTACGTGTTCCTAACAGACTGTACGAGCAGTACTTC. As protein: CALRVPNRLYEQYF.